This T cell receptor beta chain stems from a study of type 1 and type 2 diabetes patients. The study, taken as a whole, reports: Some HECs seen only in T1D might also appear in more T2D or control samples. Highly-expanded CD4+ clones were few in type 2 diabetes, median one, nearly 4% of reads. Groups were not age- or gender-matched, which may bias interpretation.

A remark on this clonotype: Its specificity is not known.

CDR1 is LNHDA, CDR2 SQIVND, per germline (reference sequence). The length of the CDR3 is 18 residues. The V and J ends lost 5 bases and 1 base, in that order; junction bases with no gene match: 5. The PCR template was genomic DNA. A primer set of 30 forward and 13 reverse primers amplified the CDR3. TCRdb re-analysed the multiplex PCR reads in MiXCR, keeping a single row per CDR3 protein. The sample has more than 250,000 distinct CDR3 sequences; roughly 50% are singletons. This sequence was found in a man aged 18 to 29 with type 2 diabetes. Sequencing was performed on peripheral blood mononuclear cells (PBMCs). The chain recombines TRBV19 with TRBJ2-2; 15 positions match TRBD2. The CDR3 nucleotides are TGTGCCAGTAGTCCCTGGGGACTAGCGGGGGGGAACACCGGGGAGCTGTTTTTT. It encodes CASSPWGLAGGNTGELFF.